This T cell receptor beta chain was obtained from a study of monozygotic twins with inflammatory bowel disease. Study results and caveats: Healthy twins shared more clonotypes with others than IBD patients, most markedly active ones.

UMIs bearing a 6-nucleotide sample barcode were added through template switching. TCRdb reanalyzed the 5' RACE reads, giving one entry per CDR3 protein sequence and no DNA. The table counts approximately 340,000 distinct CDR3 sequences; 2% to 2.5% lies in the top ten. This CDR3 is built from 16 residues. CDR1 SEHNR and CDR2 FQNEAQ come from the germline V gene (reference sequence). Isolation of total RNA was performed on whole blood, with no prior T cell sorting. With regard to this clonotype: Its antigen is unidentified.

The chain is built from TRBV7-9 and TRBJ1-2; TCRdb's D gene call, TRBD1, goes unchecked for lack of DNA. The specimen was blood. The origin of this receptor is a human donor with ulcerative colitis or Crohn's disease, or a healthy co-twin of an affected twin (not recorded which). CDR3 region: CASSYSGSRVDNGYTF.